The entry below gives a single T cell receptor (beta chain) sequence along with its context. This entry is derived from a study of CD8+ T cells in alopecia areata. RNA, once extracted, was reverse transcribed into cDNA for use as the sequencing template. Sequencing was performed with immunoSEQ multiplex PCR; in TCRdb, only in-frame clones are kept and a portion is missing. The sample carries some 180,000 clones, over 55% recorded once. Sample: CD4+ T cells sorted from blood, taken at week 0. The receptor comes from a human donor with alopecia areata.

CDR3 bases: TGTGCCAGCAGTTTACGGCAGTCAGGAAACACCATATATTTT. Its protein is CASSLRQSGNTIYF. The chain carries TRBV27 and TRBJ1-3; D unresolved. The V gene's germline CDR1 is MNHEY and CDR2 SMNVEV (reference sequence). CDR3 length equals 14 residues. V lost 2 bases, J lost 4 bases, and 9 bases lay in between.